The clone carrying this T cell receptor beta chain has a handful of counts. The antigen is undetermined. TCRdb ran MiXCR on the 5' RACE reads and lists one entry per CDR3 protein. The sample lists roughly 200,000 distinct CDR3 sequences; 6.5% to 8.5% were seen once. This CDR3 is built from 14 residues. Germline CDR1 is MDHEN and CDR2 is SYDVKM. V shed 10 bases, J shed 2 bases, and the junction held 10 bases outside the gene matches. The data are from a study of identical twins. Overall study findings and caveats: Models came in too low on out-of-frame TCR alpha sharing in monozygotic twins.

Separately, the same data were catalogued under a study of yellow fever vaccine responses in identical twins. That paper adds: It has been reported that, in twins, the vaccine T cell response seemed partly convergent and partly personalized.

What was sequenced was memory (CD45RO+) T cells sorted from blood. The sequence was obtained from a woman between 18 and 29 years old in good health. The V call is TRBV28, the J call TRBJ1-1, with TRBD1 matching 7 bases. CDR3 DNA sequence: TGTGCCACCGAGACAGGGCCCCTAAACACTGAAGCTTTCTTT. The encoded protein is CATETGPLNTEAFF.